The 20 T cell receptor beta chains presented below share a single source sample, sequenced in a study of early T cells in non-severe SARS-CoV-2 infection. TCRdb called the 5' RACE reads again in MiXCR, with one record for every CDR3 protein. The table records 25,000 to 30,000 distinct CDR3 sequences, around 4% of them present only once. Source material: whole blood. These receptors originate from an adult who was a healthcare worker with PCR-confirmed SARS-CoV-2 infection or an uninfected control (not recorded which).

This clonotype was detected ten times or more. The chain recombines TRBV20-1 with TRBJ2-3; 9 bases are shared with TRBD2. With 6 bases clipped from V and 5 bases from J, the junction kept 6 bases outside the gene matches. The CDR3 loop spans 13 amino acids. Germline CDR1 DFQATT, CDR2 SNEGSKA (reference sequence). The CDR3, as DNA: TGCAGTGCAAAGCGGGAGGCCGAAGATACGCAGTATTTT. Translating it yields CSAKREAEDTQYF.

This chain uses TRBV12-3 or TRBV12-4 with TRBJ2-7, with TRBD2 identical over 12 bases. The junction had 5 bases not matched to a gene; V was cut back by 6 bases and J by 2 bases. The CDR3 is made up of 15 amino acids. CDR3 amino acids: CASSLLAGGPYEQYF. The CDR3 region has the DNA TGTGCCAGCAGCTTGCTAGCGGGAGGGCCCTACGAGCAGTACTTC.

Ten or more counts support this clonotype. V is TRBV27 and J is TRBJ2-7; 10 nucleotides match TRBD1. The V segment lost 4 bases and the J segment 2 bases; nucleotides outside the gene matches: 2. This CDR3 has 14 residues. Germline V gives CDR1 MNHEY, CDR2 SMNVEV (reference sequence). DNA for the CDR3: TGTGCCAGCAGTTCGGGACAGGGGCCCTACGAGCAGTACGTC. Its protein product is CASSSGQGPYEQYV.

This clonotype was observed at least ten times. The gene calls are TRBV12-3 or TRBV12-4 and TRBJ2-7; TRBD1 or TRBD2 may be the D gene (5 bases each). The CDR3 contains 13 residues. Trimming removed 3 bases from V and 2 bases from J, with 8 bases in between. The DNA of the CDR3 is TGTGCCAGCAGTTTCCGGGGCCCCTACGAGCAGTACTTC. It yields the protein CASSFRGPYEQYF.

In this sample, this clonotype turned up many times. The chain couples TRBV20-1 to TRBJ2-4; D is ambiguous. The CDR3 loop spans 12 amino acids. Trimming stripped 5 bases from V and 6 bases from J, with 11 bases between. Germline CDR1 reads DFQATT; CDR2 reads SNEGSKA (reference sequence). The CDR3 DNA reads TGCAGTGCTCCAAATGACGGAAACATTCAGTACTTC. It translates to CSAPNDGNIQYF.

This clonotype has ten or more counts. The chain is built from TRBV7-2 and TRBJ2-5; the match to TRBD2 covers 7 bases. Trimming cost V 2 bases and J 5 bases; bases outside gene matches: 8. From germline, CDR1 is SGHTA and CDR2 FQGNSA. This CDR3 is 15 amino acids long. The CDR3 region is CASSLTQGGPETQYF. The CDR3 coding sequence is TGTGCCAGCAGCTTAACTCAGGGAGGGCCGGAGACCCAGTACTTC.

This clonotype turned up a few times. It may be a read error: a sequence one base away is much more abundant. The J gene is TRBJ1-5, the V gene TRBV12-3 or TRBV12-4, with D perhaps matching TRBD1 (5 bases). This CDR3 has 14 residues. CDR3 amino acids: CASSLGQSNQPQRF. Written as DNA, the CDR3 is TGTGCCAGCAGTTTGGGGCAGAGCAATCAGCCCCAGCGTTTT.

This clonotype was counted at least ten times. This chain connects TRBV6-6 to TRBJ2-5; 8 positions agree with TRBD1. The V segment lost 0 bases and the J segment 4 bases; nucleotides outside the gene matches: 10. The CDR3 sequence is 17 residues long. Germline V lookup: CDR1 MNHNY, CDR2 SVGAGI (reference sequence). The CDR3 reads CASSYSQPGQVGETQYF. DNA for the CDR3: TGTGCCAGCAGTTACTCCCAACCGGGACAGGTAGGAGAGACCCAGTACTTC.

In its sample, this clonotype was seen many times. The rearrangement joins TRBV20-1 to TRBJ2-7; D is undetermined. The CDR3 is 12 residues long. Trimming took off 2 bases at V and 2 bases at J, with 7 bases between the two ends. The germline gives CDR1 DFQATT, CDR2 SNEGSKA (reference sequence). The CDR3 sequence: CSARTGTYEQYV. CDR3 nucleotides: TGCAGTGCTAGAACCGGAACCTACGAGCAGTACGTC.

There are many counts of this clonotype. The chain joins TRBV18 to TRBJ2-5; D possibly corresponds to TRBD1 (5 bases). The V and J ends lost 2 bases and 4 bases respectively, with 8 bases between them. This CDR3 spans 13 amino acids. In germline, CDR1 is KGHSH, CDR2 LQKENI. The CDR3 is CASSPSGSETQYF. In DNA, the CDR3 is TGTGCCAGCTCACCATCAGGGTCAGAGACCCAGTACTTC.

This clonotype was seen a handful of times. The chain is built from TRBV6-6 and TRBJ1-1; TRBD1 agrees at 9 bases. V shed 5 bases and J 6 bases; nucleotides not matched to a gene: 13. Germline CDR1 and CDR2: MNHNY and SVGAGI (reference sequence). The CDR3 totals 16 residues. The CDR3 reads CASSPGQGGINPEAFF. CDR3 bases: TGTGCCAGCAGTCCGGGACAGGGAGGTATTAACCCTGAAGCTTTCTTT.

This clonotype was seen more than once but under ten times. The chain carries TRBV29-1 and TRBJ2-1, with TRBD1 identical over 8 bases. The germline CDR1 and CDR2 sequences are SQVTM and ANQGSEA. The CDR3 covers 17 residues. J was trimmed by 3 bases and V by 7 bases; bases with no gene match: 17. The CDR3 nucleotides are TGCAGCGGGATGAGCCCTTCCGGGACAGGTATCTACAATGAGCAGTTCTTC. Its protein is CSGMSPSGTGIYNEQFF.

This clonotype was seen repeatedly, ten times or more. The chain couples TRBV12-5 to TRBJ2-7; no clear D. Trimming cost V 5 bases and J 6 bases, with 8 bases left between them. CDR1 is LGHNT, CDR2 FRNRAP, per germline. CDR3 size: 11 residues. CDR3: CASGLGREQYV. For the CDR3, the DNA is TGTGCTAGTGGTCTAGGGCGCGAGCAGTACGTC.

This clonotype appeared many times. The rearrangement uses TRBV7-6 and TRBJ2-5, with TRBD1 as a possible D gene (5 bases). V was cut by 2 bases and J by 7 bases, with 11 bases left in between. CDR1 and CDR2 (germline): SGHVS, FNYEAQ. There are 13 residues in the CDR3. CDR3 amino acids: CASSLSRAGTQYF. The CDR3 DNA reads TGTGCCAGCAGCTTATCCAGGGCTGGGACCCAGTACTTC.

Worth noting for this clonotype: A much larger clone is a single base away; this may be a read error. CDR3 sequence: CAGRPGRDSPLHF. The DNA of the CDR3 is TGTGCCGGCAGGCCGGGACGGGATTCACCCCTCCACTTT. The chain employs TRBV2 and TRBJ1-6; D possibly corresponds to TRBD1 (5 bases). Germline V gene data show CDR1 as SNHLY and CDR2 as FYNNEI. This CDR3 has 13 residues.

Many counts were recorded for this clonotype. The chain employs TRBV12-5 and TRBJ2-1; the D gene is possibly TRBD1 (6 bases). The CDR3 loop spans 16 amino acids. V lost 0 bases to trimming and J lost 7 bases, with 16 bases between them. CDR1 is LGHNT, CDR2 FRNRAP, per germline. CDR3 bases: TGTGCTAGTGGTTTGGTACGGGACCTAAGGGGGAATGAGCAGTTCTTC. This gives the protein CASGLVRDLRGNEQFF.

This clonotype was counted at least ten times. The chain employs TRBV5-1 and TRBJ2-7, with 8 bases identical to TRBD1. Germline V gene lookup returns CDR1 SGHRS and CDR2 YFSETQ. V was pared by 4 bases and J by 7 bases, with 10 bases of the junction left unmatched. The CDR3 spans 14 residues. The CDR3 loop reads CASSMTGVVQEQYF. The CDR3 DNA follows: TGCGCCAGCAGCATGACAGGGGTCGTTCAGGAGCAGTACTTC.

This clonotype was counted many times. The rearrangement joins TRBV10-3 to TRBJ2-7; 9 bases map to TRBD2. Trimming took 6 bases from V and 5 from J; bases not matched to a gene: 14. The germline V gene has CDR1 ENHRY and CDR2 SYGVKD. CDR3 length equals 16 residues. The chain's CDR3 is CAISPAAGAGGDEQYF. CDR3 nucleotides: TGTGCCATCAGCCCCGCGGCAGGGGCGGGAGGGGACGAGCAGTACTTC.

CDR3 protein: CASSSGLAGYEQYV. The CDR3 DNA follows: TGTGCCAGCAGCTCGGGACTAGCGGGCTACGAGCAGTACGTC. The genes are TRBV5-6 and TRBJ2-7; 12 bases map to TRBD2. Germline CDR1 is SGHDT and CDR2 is YYEEEE. This CDR3 is 14 amino acids long. The J segment lost 3 bases and the V segment lost 3 bases, leaving 1 base of the junction unmatched.

This clonotype was seen at least ten times. DNA of the CDR3: TGCAGCTCCTGGGACCGAACCCAAGAGACCCAGTACTTC. This gives the protein CSSWDRTQETQYF. V is TRBV29-1 and J is TRBJ2-5; D may be TRBD1 or TRBD2 (5 bases each). Per the germline V gene, CDR1 is SQVTM and CDR2 is ANQGSEA. The CDR3 runs 13 residues. Between the trimmed V and J ends, which lost 8 bases and 1 base, there was a span of 14 bases. The complete variable domain, with remaining parts taken from reference TRBV29-1 and TRBJ2-5, reads SAVISQKPSRDICQRGTSLTIQCQVDSQVTMMFWYRQQPGQSLTLIATANQGSEATYESGFVIDKFPISRPNLTFSTLTVSNMSPEDSSIYLCSSWDRTQETQYFGPGTRLLVL.